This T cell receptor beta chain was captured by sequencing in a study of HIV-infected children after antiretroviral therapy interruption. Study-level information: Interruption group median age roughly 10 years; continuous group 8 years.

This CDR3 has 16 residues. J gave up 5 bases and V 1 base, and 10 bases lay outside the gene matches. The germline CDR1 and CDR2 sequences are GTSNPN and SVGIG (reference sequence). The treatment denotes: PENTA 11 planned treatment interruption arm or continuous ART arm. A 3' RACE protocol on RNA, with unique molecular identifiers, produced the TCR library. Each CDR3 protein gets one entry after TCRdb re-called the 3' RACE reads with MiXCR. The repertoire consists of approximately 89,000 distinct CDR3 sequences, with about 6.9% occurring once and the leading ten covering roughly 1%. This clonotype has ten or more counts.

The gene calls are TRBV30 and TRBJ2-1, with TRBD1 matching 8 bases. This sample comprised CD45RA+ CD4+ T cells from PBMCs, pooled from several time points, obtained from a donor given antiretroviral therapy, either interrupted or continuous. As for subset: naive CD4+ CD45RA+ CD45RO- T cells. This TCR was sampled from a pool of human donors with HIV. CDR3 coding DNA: TGTGCCTGGAGTGGTCACACCGGGACAGGAAACAATGAGCAGTTCTTC. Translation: CAWSGHTGTGNNEQFF.